The 21 T cell receptor beta chains reported below all come from one sample, sequenced in a study of blood T cell repertoires in COVID-19. Clones were read by immunoSEQ multiplex PCR, and TCRdb kept only the in-frame ones, dropping some. The sample lists under 90,000 clones, 70% to 85% occurring once. The source material was peripheral blood. The receptors come from a man aged 50 to 59 with active or convalescent COVID-19.

This clone came up many times. The chain has TRBV24-1 and TRBJ1-1; 8 nucleotides agree with TRBD1. V lost 7 bases to trimming and J lost 3 bases; unmatched junction nucleotides: 9. Looked up from germline, CDR1 is KGHDR and CDR2 is SFDVKD. CDR3 size: 15 residues. In DNA, the CDR3 is TGTGCCACCAGCCCAGGGGGCGGTTCTCACACTGAAGCTTTCTTT. Its protein product is CATSPGGGSHTEAFF.

CDR3 sequence: CAWSASSGRLSQPQHF. The CDR3 DNA is TGTGCCTGGAGTGCATCGTCAGGGAGGTTGAGTCAGCCCCAGCATTTT. The V and J genes are TRBV30 and TRBJ1-5, with a tentative D call TRBD1 (5 bases). The V end lost 1 base, the J end lost 6 bases, and 19 bases lay between the germline ends. The CDR3 has 16 residues. Germline V gene sequence: CDR1 GTSNPN, CDR2 SVGIG (reference sequence).

V usage is TRBV28 and J usage is TRBJ1-3, with D perhaps TRBD1 (6 bases). Trimming took off 7 bases at V and 3 bases at J, with 13 bases between the two ends. The CDR3 runs 14 residues. Germline V gene sequence: CDR1 MDHEN, CDR2 SYDVKM. The CDR3 here is CASTVGGHGNTIYF. DNA of the CDR3: TGTGCCAGCACCGTAGGGGGACATGGAAACACCATATATTTT.

This clone was detected only a few times. The chain is built from TRBV11-3 and TRBJ2-2; 7 bases map to TRBD2. Germline CDR1 SGHNT, CDR2 YENEEA. The CDR3 is 17 residues long. J gave up 4 bases and V 2 bases, and 10 bases lay outside the gene matches. CDR3 DNA: TGTGCCAGCAGCTTATCCCCCTGGGAGGGGAGCACCGGGGAGCTGTTTTTT. Protein: CASSLSPWEGSTGELFF.

This clone has just a few counts. V and J are TRBV5-1 and TRBJ2-3; TRBD1 might be the D (5 bases). This CDR3 has 14 residues. The V end lost 3 bases, the J end lost 6 bases, and 14 bases lay between the germline ends. Germline lookup yields CDR1 SGHRS and CDR2 YFSETQ. The CDR3 sequence is CASSSTTVRDTQYF. The DNA of the CDR3 is TGCGCCAGCAGCTCGACGACAGTCCGGGATACGCAGTATTTT.

V and J are TRBV2 and TRBJ1-1; D is unresolved. The V gene lost 0 bases and the J gene lost 6 bases, with 8 bases spanning the gap. The length of the CDR3 is 13 residues. Germline-derived CDR1 and CDR2 are SNHLY and FYNNEI. The CDR3 DNA is TGTGCCAGCAGTGAAGCGGCGGGATCTGAAGCTTTCTTT. Translation: CASSEAAGSEAFF.

The rearrangement uses TRBV6-5 and TRBJ1-4; D perhaps matches TRBD1 (6 bases). The V and J ends lost 6 bases and 0 bases respectively, with 8 bases between them. Germline V gene sequence: CDR1 MNHEY, CDR2 SVGAGI. The CDR3 is 14 residues long. The DNA of the CDR3 is TGTGCCAGCAGCGGACAGTCAACTAATGAAAAACTGTTTTTT. Protein: CASSGQSTNEKLFF.

V gene TRBV5-1 combines with J gene TRBJ1-1; 11 nucleotides line up with TRBD1. Germline-derived CDR1 and CDR2 are SGHRS and YFSETQ. The trim removed 4 bases at V and 5 bases at J, leaving 4 bases unmatched. The CDR3 sequence is 14 residues long. The CDR3 reads CASSTGTGGTEAFF. CDR3 DNA sequence: TGCGCCAGCAGCACCGGGACAGGGGGGACTGAAGCTTTCTTT.

The chain couples TRBV2 to TRBJ2-1, with 10 bases lining up with TRBD2. J lost 6 bases, V lost 2 bases, and 4 bases had no gene match. The germline CDR1 and CDR2 sequences are SNHLY and FYNNEI. The CDR3 is made up of 15 amino acids. CDR3 nucleotides: TGTGCCAGCAGTGAAAGTCTAGCGGGGGCCAATGAGCAGTTCTTC. Translation gives CASSESLAGANEQFF.

V usage is TRBV29-1 and J usage is TRBJ2-6, with D tentatively TRBD2 (5 bases). This CDR3 comprises 15 residues. The germline V gene encodes CDR1 SQVTM and CDR2 ANQGSEA. V gave up 0 bases and J gave up 1 base, with 7 bases separating them. The DNA of the CDR3 is TGCAGCGTTGAAGATGGAGGTTCTGGGGCCAACGTCCTGACTTTC. This encodes CSVEDGGSGANVLTF. The complete variable domain, with remaining parts taken from reference TRBV29-1 and TRBJ2-6, reads SAVISQKPSRDICQRGTSLTIQCQVDSQVTMMFWYRQQPGQSLTLIATANQGSEATYESGFVIDKFPISRPNLTFSTLTVSNMSPEDSSIYLCSVEDGGSGANVLTFGAGSRLTVL.

In this sample, this clone turned up once. The chain carries TRBV6-5 and TRBJ1-2; a weak D match, TRBD1 (6 bases). Trimming cost V 0 bases and J 13 bases, with 18 bases left between them. In germline, CDR1 is MNHEY, CDR2 SVGAGI. The CDR3 length is 14 residues. The CDR3 DNA reads TGTGCCAGCAGTTACTCCTTGGACAGTCCTTTAGGCACCTTC. Its translation is CASSYSLDSPLGTF.

The CDR3 DNA reads as TGTGCCAGCAGACTACAGGGGGCGCCGAACACCGGGGAGCTGTTTTTT. It specifies CASRLQGAPNTGELFF. The rearrangement joins TRBV11-2 to TRBJ2-2; 9 bases map to TRBD1. CDR1 and CDR2 (germline): SGHAT, FQNNGV. Trimming removed 6 bases from V and 0 bases from J; junction bases left unmatched: 5. The CDR3 sequence is 16 residues long. The full variable domain, in which reference TRBV11-2 and TRBJ2-2 provide the parts outside the CDR3, is EAGVAQSPRYKIIEKRQSVAFWCNPISGHATLYWYQQILGQGPKLLIQFQNNGVVDDSQLPKDRFSAERLKGVDSTLKIQPAKLEDSAVYLCASRLQGAPNTGELFFGEGSRLTVL.

The CDR3 DNA reads as TGCGCCAGCAGGACTAGCGGGGGGGCCCCCACAGATACGCAGTATTTT. The encoded protein is CASRTSGGAPTDTQYF. The chain couples TRBV10-1 to TRBJ2-3; 14 bases map to TRBD2. V shed 6 bases, J shed 2 bases, and the junction held 4 bases outside the gene matches. The CDR3 contains 16 residues. In germline, CDR1 is WNHNN, CDR2 SYGVQD (reference sequence).

The V gene is TRBV5-1, the J gene TRBJ2-1; 9 nucleotides match TRBD1. J lost 4 bases, V lost 2 bases, and 7 bases had no gene match. From germline, CDR1 is SGHRS and CDR2 YFSETQ. The CDR3 is 16 residues long. The CDR3 region is CASSFTDRGGYNEQFF. CDR3 DNA: TGCGCCAGCAGCTTCACCGACAGGGGGGGGTACAATGAGCAGTTCTTC.

About this clone: The same CDR3 arises from other DNA sequences in this sample as well. V and J are TRBV12-3 or TRBV12-4 and TRBJ1-2; a possible D gene is TRBD1 (6 bases). The CDR3 spans 12 residues. V was pared by 5 bases and J by 8 bases, with 12 bases between. This CDR3 reads CASSLQGEGYTF. The DNA of the CDR3 is TGTGCCAGCAGTCTACAGGGTGAGGGCTACACCTTC.

The V call is TRBV19, the J call TRBJ1-4; TRBD1 is a possible D gene (6 bases). Germline CDR1 reads LNHDA; CDR2 reads SQIVND (reference sequence). The CDR3 totals 15 residues. V was trimmed by 3 bases and J by 3 bases, leaving 11 bases between them. CDR3 nucleotide sequence: TGTGCCAGTAGTATCCGCAGGGGCCCTAATGAAAAACTGTTTTTT. It codes for CASSIRRGPNEKLFF.

The J gene is TRBJ1-1, the V gene TRBV7-2, with TRBD1 matching 7 bases. Germline CDR1 is SGHTA and CDR2 is FQGNSA. V dropped 2 bases and J dropped 1; count of bases not matched to a gene: 7. This CDR3 spans 16 amino acids. The CDR3 sequence is CASSLLVGTANTEAFF. The CDR3 region has the DNA TGTGCCAGCAGCTTATTGGTCGGGACAGCGAACACTGAAGCTTTCTTT.

This clone has a handful of counts. The chain combines TRBV11-2 with TRBJ2-1, with 8 bases aligning to TRBD1. From germline, CDR1 is SGHAT and CDR2 FQNNGV. The J segment lost 4 bases and the V segment lost 7 bases, leaving 9 bases of the junction unmatched. This CDR3 comprises 15 residues. The CDR3 loop is CASNRGTGFYNEQFF. The CDR3 DNA follows: TGTGCCAGCAACCGGGGGACAGGATTTTACAATGAGCAGTTCTTC.

This clone occurred once. The rearrangement uses TRBV6-5 and TRBJ1-1; perhaps TRBD1 as D (6 bases). The germline V and J ends were trimmed by 4 bases and 1 base, with 13 bases remaining between them. CDR1 and CDR2 (germline): MNHEY, SVGAGI. The length of the CDR3 is 15 residues. Here the CDR3 reads CASSLDRGSNTEAFF. For the CDR3, the DNA is TGTGCCAGCAGTTTGGACAGAGGGTCGAACACTGAAGCTTTCTTT.

The count of this clone is one. The chain couples TRBV6-5 to TRBJ2-2; 9 bases are shared with TRBD2. The trim removed 2 bases at V and 7 bases at J, leaving 8 bases unmatched. Germline CDR1 MNHEY, CDR2 SVGAGI. The CDR3 totals 16 residues. This chain's CDR3 is CASSYPAGGPDGELFF. The CDR3 nucleotides read TGTGCCAGCAGTTACCCCGCGGGGGGGCCAGACGGGGAGCTGTTTTTT.

This clone has just one count. This sequence joins TRBV18 and TRBJ2-2, with 14 bases fitting TRBD2. This CDR3 comprises 16 residues. V was pared by 3 bases and J by 9 bases, with 6 bases of the junction left unmatched. CDR1 and CDR2 (germline): KGHSH, LQKENI. CDR3 residues: CASSPATSGGAWELFF. CDR3 DNA: TGTGCCAGCTCACCTGCGACTAGCGGGGGGGCCTGGGAGCTGTTTTTT. Variable domain in full (rest from reference TRBV18 and TRBJ2-2): NAGVMQNPRHLVRRRGQEARLRCSPMKGHSHVYWYRQLPEEGLKFMVYLQKENIIDESGMPKERFSAEFPKEGPSILRIQQVVRGDSAAYFCASSPATSGGAWELFFGEGSRLTVL.